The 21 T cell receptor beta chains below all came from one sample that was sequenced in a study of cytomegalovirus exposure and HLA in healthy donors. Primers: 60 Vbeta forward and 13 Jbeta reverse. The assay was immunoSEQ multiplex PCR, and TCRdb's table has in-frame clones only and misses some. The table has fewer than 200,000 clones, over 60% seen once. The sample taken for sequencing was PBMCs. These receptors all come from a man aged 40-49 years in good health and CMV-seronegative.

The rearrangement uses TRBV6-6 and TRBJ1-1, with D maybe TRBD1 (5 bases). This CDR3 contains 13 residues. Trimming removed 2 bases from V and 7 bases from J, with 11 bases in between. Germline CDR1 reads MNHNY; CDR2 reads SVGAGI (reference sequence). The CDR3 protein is CASSYVGGVEAFF. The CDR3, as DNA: TGTGCCAGCAGTTACGTGGGGGGGGTTGAAGCTTTCTTT.

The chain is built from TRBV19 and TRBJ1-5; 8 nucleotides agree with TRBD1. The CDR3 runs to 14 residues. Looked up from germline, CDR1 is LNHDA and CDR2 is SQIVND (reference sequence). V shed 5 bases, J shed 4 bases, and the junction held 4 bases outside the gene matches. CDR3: CASSPRDRNQPQHF. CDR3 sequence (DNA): TGTGCCAGTAGTCCCCGGGACAGGAATCAGCCCCAGCATTTT.

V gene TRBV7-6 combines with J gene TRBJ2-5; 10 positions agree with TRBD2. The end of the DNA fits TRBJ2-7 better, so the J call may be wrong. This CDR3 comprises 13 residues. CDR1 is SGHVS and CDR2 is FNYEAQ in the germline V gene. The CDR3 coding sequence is TGTGCCAGCAGCCGAACTAGCGGGGCCGAGCAGTACTTC. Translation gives CASSRTSGAEQYF.

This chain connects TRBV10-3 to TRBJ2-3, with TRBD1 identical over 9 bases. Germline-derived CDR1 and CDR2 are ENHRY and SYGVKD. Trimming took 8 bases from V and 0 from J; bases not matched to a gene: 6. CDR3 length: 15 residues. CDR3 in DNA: TGTGCCATCGCTCCCGGGACAGGGAGCACAGATACGCAGTATTTT. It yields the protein CAIAPGTGSTDTQYF.

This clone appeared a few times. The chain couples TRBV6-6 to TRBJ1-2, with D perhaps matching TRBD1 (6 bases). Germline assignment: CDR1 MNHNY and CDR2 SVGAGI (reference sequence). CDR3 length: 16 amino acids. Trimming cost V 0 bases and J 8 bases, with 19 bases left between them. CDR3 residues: CASSYSSGQGSDGYTF. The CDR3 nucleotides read TGTGCCAGCAGTTACTCGTCGGGGCAGGGGAGTGACGGCTACACCTTC.

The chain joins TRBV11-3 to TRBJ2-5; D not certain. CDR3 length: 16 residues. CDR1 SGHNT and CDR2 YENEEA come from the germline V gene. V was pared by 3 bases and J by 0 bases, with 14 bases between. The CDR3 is CASSFEVAAYQETQYF. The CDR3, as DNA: TGTGCCAGCAGCTTCGAGGTAGCCGCTTACCAAGAGACCCAGTACTTC.

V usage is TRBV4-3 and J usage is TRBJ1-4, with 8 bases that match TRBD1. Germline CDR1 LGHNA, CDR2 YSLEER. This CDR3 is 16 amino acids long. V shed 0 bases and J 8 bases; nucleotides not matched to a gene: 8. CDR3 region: CASSQERTGISEKLFF. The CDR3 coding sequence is TGCGCCAGCAGCCAAGAGAGGACAGGGATATCGGAAAAACTGTTTTTT.

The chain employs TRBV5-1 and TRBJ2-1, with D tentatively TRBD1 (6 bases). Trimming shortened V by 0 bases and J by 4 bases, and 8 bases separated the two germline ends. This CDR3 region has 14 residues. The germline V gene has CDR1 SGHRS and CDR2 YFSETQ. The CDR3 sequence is CASSLGTGYNEQFF. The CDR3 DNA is TGCGCCAGCAGCTTGGGCACAGGGTACAATGAGCAGTTCTTC.

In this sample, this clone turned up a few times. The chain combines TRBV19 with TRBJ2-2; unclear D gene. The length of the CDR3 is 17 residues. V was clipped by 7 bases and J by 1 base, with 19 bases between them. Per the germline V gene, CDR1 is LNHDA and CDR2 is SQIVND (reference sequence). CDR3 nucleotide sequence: TGTGCCAGTACCCCAGAGGTACGAATGATGAACACCGGGGAGCTGTTTTTT. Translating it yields CASTPEVRMMNTGELFF.

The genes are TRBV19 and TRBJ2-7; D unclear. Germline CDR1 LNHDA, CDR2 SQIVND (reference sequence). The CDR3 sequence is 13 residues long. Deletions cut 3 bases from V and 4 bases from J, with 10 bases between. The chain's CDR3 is CASSISGRYEQYF. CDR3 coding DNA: TGTGCCAGTAGTATCTCGGGTCGGTACGAGCAGTACTTC.

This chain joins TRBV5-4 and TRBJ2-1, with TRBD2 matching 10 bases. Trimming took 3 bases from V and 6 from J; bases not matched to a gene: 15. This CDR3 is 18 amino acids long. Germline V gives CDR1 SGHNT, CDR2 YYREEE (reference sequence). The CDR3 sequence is CASSSRLAGAAGINEQFF. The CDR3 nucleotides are TGTGCCAGCAGCTCCCGGCTAGCGGGAGCTGCGGGGATCAATGAGCAGTTCTTC. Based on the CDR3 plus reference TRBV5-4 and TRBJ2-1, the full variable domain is ETGVTQSPTHLIKTRGQQVTLRCSSQSGHNTVSWYQQALGQGPQFIFQYYREEENGRGNFPPRFSGLQFPNYSSELNVNALELDDSALYLCASSSRLAGAAGINEQFFGPGTRLTVL.

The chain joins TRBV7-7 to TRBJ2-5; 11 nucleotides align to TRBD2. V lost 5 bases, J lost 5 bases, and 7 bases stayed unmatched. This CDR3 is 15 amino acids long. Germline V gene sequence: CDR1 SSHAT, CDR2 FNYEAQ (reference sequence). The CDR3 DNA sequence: TGTGCCAGCAGCCCGGTAGCGGGAGGGCAGGAGACCCAGTACTTC. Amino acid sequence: CASSPVAGGQETQYF.

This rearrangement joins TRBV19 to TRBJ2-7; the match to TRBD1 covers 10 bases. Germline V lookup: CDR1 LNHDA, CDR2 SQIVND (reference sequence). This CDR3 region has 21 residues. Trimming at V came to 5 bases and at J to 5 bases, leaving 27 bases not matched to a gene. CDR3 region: CASSYRHPSVIVGTGVHEQYF. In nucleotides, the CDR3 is TGTGCCAGTAGTTATAGACACCCGAGCGTCATTGTGGGGACAGGGGTGCACGAGCAGTACTTC.

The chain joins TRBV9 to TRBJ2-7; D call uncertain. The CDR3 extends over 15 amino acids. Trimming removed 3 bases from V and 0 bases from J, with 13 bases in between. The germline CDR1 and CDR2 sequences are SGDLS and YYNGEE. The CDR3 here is CASSEHSSSSYEQYF. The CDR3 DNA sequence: TGTGCCAGCAGCGAACACAGTTCGAGCTCCTACGAGCAGTACTTC.

CDR3 DNA: TGCGCCAGCAGCCAAGAAGTCCTGCTAGCGGGCGTGCAGGGTAGCCATGAGCAGTTCTTC. Translation gives CASSQEVLLAGVQGSHEQFF. The chain couples TRBV4-3 to TRBJ2-1, with 8 bases aligning to TRBD2. The CDR3 extends over 20 amino acids. Germline values: CDR1 LGHNA, CDR2 YSLEER. V shed 0 bases, J shed 8 bases, and the junction held 21 bases outside the gene matches.

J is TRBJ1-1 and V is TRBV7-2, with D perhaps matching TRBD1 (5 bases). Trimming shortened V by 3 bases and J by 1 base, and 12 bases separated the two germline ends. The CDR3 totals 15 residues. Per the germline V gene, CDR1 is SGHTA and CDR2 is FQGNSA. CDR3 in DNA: TGTGCCAGCAGCTTTTCGTTAGGGGCGAACACTGAAGCTTTCTTT. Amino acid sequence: CASSFSLGANTEAFF.

The CDR3 here is CASSDSSIGNEQFF. The CDR3 nucleotides read TGTGCCAGCAGTGACTCCTCTATCGGGAATGAGCAGTTCTTC. V usage is TRBV6-4 and J usage is TRBJ2-1; D unclear. V lost 0 bases and J 7 bases, leaving 10 bases between the germline ends. The CDR3 extends over 14 amino acids. Germline V gene data show CDR1 as MRHNA and CDR2 as SNTAGT.

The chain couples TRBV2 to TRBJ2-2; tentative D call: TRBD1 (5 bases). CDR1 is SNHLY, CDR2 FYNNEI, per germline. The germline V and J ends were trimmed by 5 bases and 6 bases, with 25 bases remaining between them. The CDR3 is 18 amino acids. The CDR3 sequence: CASSRSGKRILVPGELFF. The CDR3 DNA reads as TGTGCCAGCAGTCGGTCAGGGAAACGAATTCTTGTTCCCGGGGAGCTGTTTTTT.

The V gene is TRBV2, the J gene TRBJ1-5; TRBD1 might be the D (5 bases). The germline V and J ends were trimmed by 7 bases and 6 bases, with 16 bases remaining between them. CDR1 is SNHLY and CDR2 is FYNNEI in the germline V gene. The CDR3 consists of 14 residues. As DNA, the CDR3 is TGTGCCAGCAAGTCGGGACCGGGGGGTCAGCCCCAGCATTTT. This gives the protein CASKSGPGGQPQHF.

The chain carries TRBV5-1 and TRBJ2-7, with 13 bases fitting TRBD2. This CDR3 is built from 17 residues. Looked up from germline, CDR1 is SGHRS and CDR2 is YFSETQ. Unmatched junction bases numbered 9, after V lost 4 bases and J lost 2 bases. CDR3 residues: CASSLGTSGMKTYEQYF. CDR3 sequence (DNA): TGCGCCAGCAGCCTGGGGACTAGCGGGATGAAAACCTACGAGCAGTACTTC.

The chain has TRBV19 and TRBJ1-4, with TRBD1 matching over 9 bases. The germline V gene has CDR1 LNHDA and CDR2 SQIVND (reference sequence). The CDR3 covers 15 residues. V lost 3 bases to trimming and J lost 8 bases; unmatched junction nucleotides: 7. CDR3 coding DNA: TGTGCCAGTAGTATGTCCGGGACAGGGAGGGAAAAACTGTTTTTT. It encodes CASSMSGTGREKLFF.